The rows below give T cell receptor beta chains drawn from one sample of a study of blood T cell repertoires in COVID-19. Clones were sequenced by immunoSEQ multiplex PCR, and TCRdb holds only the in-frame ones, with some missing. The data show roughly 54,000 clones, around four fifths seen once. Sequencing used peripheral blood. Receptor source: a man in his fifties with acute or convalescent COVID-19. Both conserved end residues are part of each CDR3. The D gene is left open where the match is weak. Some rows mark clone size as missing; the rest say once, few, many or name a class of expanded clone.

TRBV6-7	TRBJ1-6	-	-	TGTGCCAGCAGTTACCCTCGGGTAGATCCGAGCTCCTATAATTCACCCCTCCACTTT	CASSYPRVDPSSYNSPLHF
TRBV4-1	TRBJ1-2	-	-	TGCGCCAGCAGCTCTGTCTTAGACTATGGCTACACCTTC	CASSSVLDYGYTF
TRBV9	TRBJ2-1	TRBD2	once	TGTGCCAGCAGCCCCCGACTAGCGGGAGAAGGAGAGCAGTTCTTC	CASSPRLAGEGEQFF
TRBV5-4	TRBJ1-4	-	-	TGTGCCAGCAGCTCGGGAGGGGACGGTGAAAAACTGTTTTTT	CASSSGGDGEKLFF
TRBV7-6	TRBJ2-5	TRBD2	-	TGTGCCAGCAGAAGAGGACTAGCGGGAGGGCCGGGGCAAGAGACCCAGTACTTC	CASRRGLAGGPGQETQYF
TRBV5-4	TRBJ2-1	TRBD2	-	TGTGCCAGCAGCCTACCCTCTAGCGGGGGGGCCAATGAGCAGTTCTTC	CASSLPSSGGANEQFF
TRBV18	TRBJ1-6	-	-	TGTGCCAGCTCACCAGGAGGACTAGGGGCGGCCTATAATTCACCCCTCCACTTT	CASSPGGLGAAYNSPLHF
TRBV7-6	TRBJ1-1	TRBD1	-	TGTGCCAGCAGCTTTGGCCGGACAGGGAACACTGAAGCTTTCTTT	CASSFGRTGNTEAFF
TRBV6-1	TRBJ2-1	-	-	TGTGCCAGCAGTGAATCGTTAGCCGTATACAATGAGCAGTTCTTC	CASSESLAVYNEQFF
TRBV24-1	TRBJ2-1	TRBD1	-	TGTGCCACCAGTGGATCCGGGACAGGGTCTAATGAGCAGTTCTTC	CATSGSGTGSNEQFF
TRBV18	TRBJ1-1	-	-	TGTGCCAGCTCACCACAGGGCGAGGGCCAGTTAGAAGCTTTCTTT	CASSPQGEGQLEAFF
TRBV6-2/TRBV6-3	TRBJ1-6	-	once	TGTGCCAGCAGTGGGGACTCCAGCTCCTATAATTCACCCCTCCACTTT	CASSGDSSSYNSPLHF
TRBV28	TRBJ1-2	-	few	TGTGCCAGCAGGCGCCCGGGAGCTAACTATGGCTACACCTTC	CASRRPGANYGYTF
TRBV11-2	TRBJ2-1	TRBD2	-	TGTGCCAGCAGCTTAGATTGGGCGGCGGGAGCTGGCAATGAGCAGTTCTTC	CASSLDWAAGAGNEQFF
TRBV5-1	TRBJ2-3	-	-	TGCGCCAGCAGCTTGGAGGGCAGGGCTGCAGATACGCAGTATTTT	CASSLEGRAADTQYF
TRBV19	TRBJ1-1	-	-	TGTGCCAGTAGTATAGATCGTCGGGGGGAAGCTTTCTTT	CASSIDRRGEAFF
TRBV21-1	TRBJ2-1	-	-	TGTGCCAGCAAAAGGTCTAGCGGGGGATATGAGCAGTTCTTC	CASKRSSGGYEQFF
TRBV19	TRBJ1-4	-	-	TGTGCCAGTAGCGGGTCGGGGGGAACTAATGAAAAACTGTTTTTT	CASSGSGGTNEKLFF
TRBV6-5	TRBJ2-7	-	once	TGTGCCAGCAGTTACTCGCCCCGCGTCGAGCAGTACTTC	CASSYSPRVEQYF
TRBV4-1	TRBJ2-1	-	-	TGCGCCAGCAGGACAGGAATCCAAAGCTCCTACAATGAGCAGTTCTTC	CASRTGIQSSYNEQFF
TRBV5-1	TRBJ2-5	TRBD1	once	TGCGCCAGCACCACGGGACAGGGTAATTCTCCCCAAGAGACCCAGTACTTC	CASTTGQGNSPQETQYF
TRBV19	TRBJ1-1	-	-	TGTGCCAGTAGTCGCACAGAAAACACTGAAGCTTTCTTT	CASSRTENTEAFF
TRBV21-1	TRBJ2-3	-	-	TGTGCCAGCAGCAAGGCCCGACTAGCGTTAGGGGACACAGATACGCAGTATTTT	CASSKARLALGDTDTQYF
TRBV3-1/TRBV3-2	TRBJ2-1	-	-	TGTGCCAGCAGCCAAGGATTACCTACAAGCGGAAGATACAATGAGCAGTTCTTC	CASSQGLPTSGRYNEQFF
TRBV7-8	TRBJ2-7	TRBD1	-	TGTGCCAGCAGCTCTACAGGGGGCCTACCCTCCTACGAGCAGTACTTC	CASSSTGGLPSYEQYF
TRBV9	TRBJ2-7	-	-	TGTGCCAGCAGCGTTTCAGGGACTGCTGACGAGCAGTACTTC	CASSVSGTADEQYF
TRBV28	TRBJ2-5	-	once	TGTGCCAGCAGTTTAAGCCCGGGGTTGGAGACCCAGTACTTC	CASSLSPGLETQYF
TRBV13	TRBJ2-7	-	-	TGTGCCAGCAGTCGGGACTCAGTGGAGCAGTACTTC	CASSRDSVEQYF
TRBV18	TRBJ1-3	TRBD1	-	TGTGCCAGCTCACCACCGGGACAGAGCTCTGGAAACACCATATATTTT	CASSPPGQSSGNTIYF
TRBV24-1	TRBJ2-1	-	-	TGTGCCACCAGTGATGGCGAGGGTTACAATGAGCAGTTCTTC	CATSDGEGYNEQFF
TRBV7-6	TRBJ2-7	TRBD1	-	TGTGCCAGCAGCGCGGGGACAGGGAATTTGTACGAGCAGTACTTC	CASSAGTGNLYEQYF
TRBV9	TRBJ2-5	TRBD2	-	TGTGCCAGCACGGGAGCGGGGGCCGGGGAGACCCAGTACTTC	CASTGAGAGETQYF
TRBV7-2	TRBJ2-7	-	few	TGTGCCAGCACCCTAGGGGGGGAGAGCTCCTACGAGCAGTACTTC	CASTLGGESSYEQYF
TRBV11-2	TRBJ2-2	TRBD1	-	TGTGCCAGCAGCGATGGGACAGGGCGATCGAACACCGGGGAGCTGTTTTTT	CASSDGTGRSNTGELFF
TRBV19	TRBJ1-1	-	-	TGTGCCAGTAGTGACAGAGCTTCTAACACTGAAGCTTTCTTT	CASSDRASNTEAFF
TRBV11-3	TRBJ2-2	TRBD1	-	TGTGCCAGCAGCTTAGATCAAGGACAGGGTACCGGGGAGCTGTTTTTT	CASSLDQGQGTGELFF
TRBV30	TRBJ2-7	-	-	TGTGCCTGGAGTGTGGCAAGGAGCGGCGAGCAGTACTTC	CAWSVARSGEQYF
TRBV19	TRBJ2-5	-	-	TGTGCCAGTAAAGGCGCGGAGGAGACCCAGTACTTC	CASKGAEETQYF
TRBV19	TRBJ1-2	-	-	TGTGCCAGTAGTATAAACCCACAGTATGGCTACACCTTC	CASSINPQYGYTF
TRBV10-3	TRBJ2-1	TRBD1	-	TGTGCCATCAGTGAGTCCCCAGGGGGCGCGGGTTACAATGAGCAGTTCTTC	CAISESPGGAGYNEQFF
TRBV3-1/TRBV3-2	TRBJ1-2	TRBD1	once	TGTGCCAGCAGCCACCACAGGGGCGACTATGGCTACACCTTC	CASSHHRGDYGYTF
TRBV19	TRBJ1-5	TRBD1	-	TGTGCCAGTAGTATGACAGGGGGCAGTCAGCCCCAGCATTTT	CASSMTGGSQPQHF
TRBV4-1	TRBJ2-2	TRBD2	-	TGCGCCAGCAGCCAAGTCGGGACTAGCGGAGCGAACACCGGGGAGCTGTTTTTT	CASSQVGTSGANTGELFF
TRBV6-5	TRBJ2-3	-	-	TGTGCCAGCAGTCTTACCGGGGGGCAAAATACGCAGTATTTT	CASSLTGGQNTQYF
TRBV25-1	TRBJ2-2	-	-	TGTGCCAGCAGTAATCCTCGGGGTACCGGGGAGCTGTTTTTT	CASSNPRGTGELFF